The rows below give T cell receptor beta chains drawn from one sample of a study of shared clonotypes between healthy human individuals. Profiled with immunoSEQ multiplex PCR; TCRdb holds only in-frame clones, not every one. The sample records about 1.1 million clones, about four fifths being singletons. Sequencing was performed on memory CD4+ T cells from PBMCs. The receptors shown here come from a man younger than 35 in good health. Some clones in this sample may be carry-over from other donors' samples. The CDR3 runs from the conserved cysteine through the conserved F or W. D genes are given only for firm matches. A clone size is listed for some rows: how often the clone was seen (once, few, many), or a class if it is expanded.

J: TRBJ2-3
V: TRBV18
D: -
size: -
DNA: TGTGCCAGCCGATCACCAGAGGGTGTCAGGGATACGCAGTATTTT
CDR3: CASRSPEGVRDTQYF

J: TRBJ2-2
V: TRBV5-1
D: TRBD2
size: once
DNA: TGCGCCAGCAGTTTTAATGGACTAGCGGGAGCCGGGGAGCTGTTTTTT
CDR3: CASSFNGLAGAGELFF

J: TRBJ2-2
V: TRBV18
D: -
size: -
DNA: TGTGCCAGCTCACCAATAACAGGGAACACCGGGGAGCTGTTTTTT
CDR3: CASSPITGNTGELFF

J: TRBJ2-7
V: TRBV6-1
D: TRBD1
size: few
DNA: TGTGCCAGCAATTCAGAGGGCAGGGGGCATTACTTC
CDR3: CASNSEGRGHYF

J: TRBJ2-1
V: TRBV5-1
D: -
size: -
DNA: TGCGCCAGCAGCGTTGACCCCATGGGGATAAATGAGCAGTTCTTC
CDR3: CASSVDPMGINEQFF

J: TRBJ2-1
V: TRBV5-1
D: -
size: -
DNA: TGCGCCAGCAGCTTGCAGAGACCCTTCTACAATGAGCAGTTCTTC
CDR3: CASSLQRPFYNEQFF

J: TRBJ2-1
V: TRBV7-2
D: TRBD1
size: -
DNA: TGTGCCAGCAGCTTAGACAGGGGTATCTACAATGAGCAGTTCTTC
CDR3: CASSLDRGIYNEQFF

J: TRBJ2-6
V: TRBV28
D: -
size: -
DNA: TGTGCCAGCAGTTTTTGGGGGCGCTCCACTGGGGCCAACGTCCTGACTTTC
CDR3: CASSFWGRSTGANVLTF

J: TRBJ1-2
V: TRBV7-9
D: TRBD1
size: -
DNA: TGTGCCAGCAGCTTAGGGGCAGGGGGCGACTATGGCTACACCTTC
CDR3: CASSLGAGGDYGYTF

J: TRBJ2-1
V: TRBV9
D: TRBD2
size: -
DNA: TGTGCCAGCAGCGCTAGCGGGAGGGGGGGTGAGCAGTTCTTC
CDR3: CASSASGRGGEQFF

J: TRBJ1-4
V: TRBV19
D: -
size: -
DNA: TGTGCCAGTAGCCCCTTGAGGGGATCTGGTGAAAAACTGTTTTTT
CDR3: CASSPLRGSGEKLFF

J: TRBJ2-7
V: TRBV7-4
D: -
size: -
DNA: TGTGCCAGCAGCTATGGACCCTCCTACGAGCAGTACTTC
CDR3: CASSYGPSYEQYF

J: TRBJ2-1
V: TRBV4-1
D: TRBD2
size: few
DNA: TGCGCCAGCAGCCAAGTACGGGGGGGAGGAAAATTCTTC
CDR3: CASSQVRGGGKFF

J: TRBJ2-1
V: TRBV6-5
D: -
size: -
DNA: TGTGCCACTACCTCCGGCCGGAATGAGCAGTTCTTC
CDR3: CATTSGRNEQFF

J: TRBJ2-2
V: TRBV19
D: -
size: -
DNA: TGTGCCAGTAGTGCACAGGGCCGCCGCGACACCGGGGAGCTGTTTTTT
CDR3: CASSAQGRRDTGELFF

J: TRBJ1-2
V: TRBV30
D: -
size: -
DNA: TGTGCCTGGACCCGGGGGCTGGTTAGGGGCTACACCTTC
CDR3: CAWTRGLVRGYTF

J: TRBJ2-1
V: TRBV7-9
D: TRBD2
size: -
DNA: TGTGCCAGCGGCCAGGTTGGGGAGGGCCTTGATGAGCAGTTCTTC
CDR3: CASGQVGEGLDEQFF

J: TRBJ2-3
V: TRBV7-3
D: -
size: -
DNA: TGTGCCAGCAGCAACGGACAGAGCACAGATACGCAGTATTTT
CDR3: CASSNGQSTDTQYF

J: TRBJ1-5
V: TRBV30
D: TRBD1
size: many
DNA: TGTGCCTACCCGGACAGGGCAGCCTATAGCAATCAGCCCCAGCATTTT
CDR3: CAYPDRAAYSNQPQHF

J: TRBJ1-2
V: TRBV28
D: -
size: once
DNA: TGTGCCAGCAAGGGGGGAGCCTTTGACTACACCTTC
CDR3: CASKGGAFDYTF

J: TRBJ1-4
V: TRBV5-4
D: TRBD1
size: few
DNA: TGTGCCAGCAGCCAGATGGGACAGGTAGATGAAAAACTGTTTTTT
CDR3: CASSQMGQVDEKLFF

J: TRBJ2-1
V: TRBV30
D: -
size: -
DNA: TGTGCCTGGAGGACTTTAGGTCCGGATGAGCAGTTCTTC
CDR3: CAWRTLGPDEQFF

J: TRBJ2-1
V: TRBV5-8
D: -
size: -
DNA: TGTGCCAGCAGCTTGGACAGGGTGTACCATGAGCAGTTCTTC
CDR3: CASSLDRVYHEQFF

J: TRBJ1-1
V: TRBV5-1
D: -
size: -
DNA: TGCGCCAGCTCCGTTTCTGTGTTTGGCAACACTGAAGCTTTCTTT
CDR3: CASSVSVFGNTEAFF

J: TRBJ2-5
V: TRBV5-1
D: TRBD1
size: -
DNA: TGCGCCAGCAGCTTGGAGACAGGGACCCAAGAGACCCAGTACTTC
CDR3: CASSLETGTQETQYF

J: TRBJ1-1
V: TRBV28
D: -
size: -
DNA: TGTGCCAGCAGTCAGGGAGCTCTAGACAGGAAAAACACTGAAGCTTTCTTT
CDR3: CASSQGALDRKNTEAFF

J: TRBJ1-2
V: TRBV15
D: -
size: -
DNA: TGTGCCACCAGCAGAGATGGGCGGTCCGGGGCGGGTTTATTAGGTGGCTACACCTTC
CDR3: CATSRDGRSGAGLLGGYTF

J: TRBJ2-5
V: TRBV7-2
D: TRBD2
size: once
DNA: TGTGCCAGCAGCCGGGAAGCGGGAGTTAGGGAGACCCAGTACTTC
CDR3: CASSREAGVRETQYF

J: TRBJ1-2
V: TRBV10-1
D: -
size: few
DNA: TGCGCCAGCAGCCCGGATGGCTACACCTTC
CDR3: CASSPDGYTF

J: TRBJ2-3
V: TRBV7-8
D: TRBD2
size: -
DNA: TGTGCCAGCAGCTTAGCTAGCGGGAGACCAGATACGCAGTATTTT
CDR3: CASSLASGRPDTQYF

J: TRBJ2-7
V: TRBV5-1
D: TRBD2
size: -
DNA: TGCGCCAGCAGCTTGCTAGCGGTTCAGAGCGGCGAGCAGTACTTC
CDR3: CASSLLAVQSGEQYF

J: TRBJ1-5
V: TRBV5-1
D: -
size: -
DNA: TGCGCCAGCAGCGCCGACAGTAATAGCAATCAGCCCCAGCATTTT
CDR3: CASSADSNSNQPQHF

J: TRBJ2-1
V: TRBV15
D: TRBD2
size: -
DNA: TGTGCCACCGCGAAGGGGAGACTAGCGGCATACAATGAGCAGTTCTTC
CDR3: CATAKGRLAAYNEQFF

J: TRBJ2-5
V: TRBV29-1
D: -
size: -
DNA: TGCAGCGTTGAAAGCGGCAGGGGAGAGACCCAGTACTTC
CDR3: CSVESGRGETQYF

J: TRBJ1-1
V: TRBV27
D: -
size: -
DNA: TGTGCCAGCAGTTTATCGGGGGTAGCTTTCTTT
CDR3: CASSLSGVAFF

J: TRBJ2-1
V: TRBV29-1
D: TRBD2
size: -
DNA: TGCAGCGTTGAGCCTAGCGGGAACTACAATGAGCAGTTCTTC
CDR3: CSVEPSGNYNEQFF

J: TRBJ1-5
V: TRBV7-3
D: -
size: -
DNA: TGTGCCAGCAGCCCCGGGGCGGATTTT
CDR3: CASSPGADF